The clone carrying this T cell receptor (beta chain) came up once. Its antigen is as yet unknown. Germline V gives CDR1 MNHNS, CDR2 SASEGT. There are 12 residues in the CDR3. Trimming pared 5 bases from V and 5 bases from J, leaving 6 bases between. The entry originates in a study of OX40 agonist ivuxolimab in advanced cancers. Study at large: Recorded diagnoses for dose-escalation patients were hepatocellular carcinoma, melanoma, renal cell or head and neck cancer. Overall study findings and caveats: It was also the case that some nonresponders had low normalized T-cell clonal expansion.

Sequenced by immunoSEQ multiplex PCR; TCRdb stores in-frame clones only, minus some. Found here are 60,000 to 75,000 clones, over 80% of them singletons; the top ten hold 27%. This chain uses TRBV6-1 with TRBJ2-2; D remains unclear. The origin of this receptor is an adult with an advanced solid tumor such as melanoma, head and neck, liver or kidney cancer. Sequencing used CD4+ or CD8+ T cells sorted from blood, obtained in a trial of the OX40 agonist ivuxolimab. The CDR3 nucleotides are TGTGCCAGCAGTCTACGGACCGGGGAGCTGTTTTTT. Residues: CASSLRTGELFF.